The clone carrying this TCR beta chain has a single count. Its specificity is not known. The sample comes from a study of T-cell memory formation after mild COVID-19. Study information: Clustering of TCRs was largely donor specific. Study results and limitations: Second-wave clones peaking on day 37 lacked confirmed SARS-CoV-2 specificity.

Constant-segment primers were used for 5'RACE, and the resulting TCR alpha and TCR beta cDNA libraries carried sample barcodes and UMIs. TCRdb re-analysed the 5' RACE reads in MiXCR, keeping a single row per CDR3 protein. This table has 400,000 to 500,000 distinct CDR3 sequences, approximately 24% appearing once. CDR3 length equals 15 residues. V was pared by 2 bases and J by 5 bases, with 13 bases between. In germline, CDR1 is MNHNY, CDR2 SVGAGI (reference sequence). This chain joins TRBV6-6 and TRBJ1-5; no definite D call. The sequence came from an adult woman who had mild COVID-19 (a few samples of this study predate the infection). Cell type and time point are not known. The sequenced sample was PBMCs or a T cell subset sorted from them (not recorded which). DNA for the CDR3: TGTGCCAGCAGTTACGAGGCGTCGGTTGATCAGCCCCAGCATTTT. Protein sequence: CASSYEASVDQPQHF.